Listed here is a single T cell receptor (beta chain). Per the germline V gene, CDR1 is LNHDA and CDR2 is SQIVND (reference sequence). V gave up 6 bases and J gave up 1 base; unmatched junction bases: 5. The CDR3 sequence is 14 residues long. Under the authors' procedure: Cell counts per sample came from amplifying reference gene primers. TCRdb's table, derived via immunoSEQ multiplex PCR, lists solely in-frame clones and lacks some. The D gene and trimming were derived from the DNA, and the V and J assignments and clone size from that table. Of more than 250,000 clones listed, around 90% are singletons. These data originate in a study of blood T cell repertoires in COVID-19. Study as a whole: Whether acute or convalescent, the COVID-19 samples came from the United States, Italy and Spain. Nucleic acid was either cDNA or gDNA, and it came from T cells, B-cell-depleted T cells, or PBMCs.

Sequencing used peripheral blood. This sequence joins TRBV19 and TRBJ2-7; TRBD1 matches at 8 bases. The sequence was collected from a human donor in a cohort sampled during active COVID-19. In DNA, the CDR3 is TGTGCCAGTAGAAAGGACAGGGAATCCTACGAGCAGTACTTC. Amino acids: CASRKDRESYEQYF. The variable domain in full, completed from reference TRBV19 and TRBJ2-7, reads DGGITQSPKYLFRKEGQNVTLSCEQNLNHDAMYWYRQDPGQGLRLIYYSQIVNDFQKGDIAEGYSVSREKKESFPLTVTSAQKNPTAFYLCASRKDRESYEQYFGPGTRLTVT.